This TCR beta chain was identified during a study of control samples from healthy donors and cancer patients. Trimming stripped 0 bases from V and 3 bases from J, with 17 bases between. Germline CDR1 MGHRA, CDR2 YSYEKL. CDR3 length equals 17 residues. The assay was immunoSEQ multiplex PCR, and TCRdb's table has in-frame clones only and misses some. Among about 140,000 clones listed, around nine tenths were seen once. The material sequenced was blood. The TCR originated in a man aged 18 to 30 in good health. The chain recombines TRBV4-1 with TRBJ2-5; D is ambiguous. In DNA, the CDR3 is TGCGCCAGCAGCCAAGATAGGAGTAGAGGCTTCGAAGAGACCCAGTACTTC. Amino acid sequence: CASSQDRSRGFEETQYF.